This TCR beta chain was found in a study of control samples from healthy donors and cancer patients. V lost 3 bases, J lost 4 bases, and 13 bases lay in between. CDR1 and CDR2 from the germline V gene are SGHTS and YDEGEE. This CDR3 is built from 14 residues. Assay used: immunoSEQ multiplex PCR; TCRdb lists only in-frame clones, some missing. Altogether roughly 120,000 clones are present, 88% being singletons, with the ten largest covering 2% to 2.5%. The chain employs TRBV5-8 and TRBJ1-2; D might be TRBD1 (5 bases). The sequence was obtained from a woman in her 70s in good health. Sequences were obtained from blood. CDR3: CASSWSRDGYGYTF. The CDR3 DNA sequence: TGTGCCAGCAGCTGGAGCCGGGACGGCTATGGCTACACCTTC.